This T cell receptor (beta chain) was observed in a study of T-cell reconstitution after alpha-beta-depleted transplantation in children. CDR3 length: 12 amino acids. Germline V gene lookup returns CDR1 KGHSH and CDR2 LQKENI. V shed 8 bases and J shed 6 bases, with 12 bases lying between them. The table lists this clonotype with many counts. Unique molecular identifiers tagged the TCRbeta library. TCRdb fed the PCR reads into MiXCR, producing one record per CDR3 protein. The sample shows almost 500,000 distinct CDR3 sequences, approximately 13% of them seen only once. The chain couples TRBV18 to TRBJ2-3; D may be TRBD2 (5 bases). This sequence originates from a human donor who donated a stem cell graft to a child with combined immunodeficiency. The specimen was PBMCs from the stem cell graft donor, collected from the stem cell graft. The CDR3 spells CASREGMDTQYF. The CDR3 nucleotides are TGTGCCAGCAGAGAGGGCATGGATACGCAGTATTTT.